The 28 T cell receptor beta chains below all came from one sample that was sequenced in a study of T cell repertoires in cytomegalovirus infection. These receptors have no known antigen. TCRdb re-derived calls from the reads in MiXCR, one entry per CDR3 protein. The repertoire has more than 75,000 distinct CDR3 sequences, roughly 29% of them found once; the top ten carry 71%. The material sequenced was CD8+ T cells from cultured PBMCs, taken from culture after CMV antigen stimulation. These receptors came from a human donor in good health (CMV status not recorded). Some clones in this sample may be carry-over from other donors' samples.

This clonotype appeared many times. V and J are TRBV7-9 and TRBJ2-7; D is perhaps TRBD2 (5 bases). Germline V gene sequence: CDR1 SEHNR, CDR2 FQNEAQ (reference sequence). V shed 4 bases and J shed 6 bases, with 19 bases lying between them. This CDR3 has 15 residues. This CDR3 reads CASSSRIPGEGEQYF. The CDR3 DNA follows: TGTGCCAGCAGCTCTAGGATCCCCGGCGAGGGCGAGCAGTACTTC.

This chain links TRBV7-6 with TRBJ2-1, with 9 bases that match TRBD2. CDR1 and CDR2 (germline): SGHVS, FNYEAQ. This CDR3 has 14 residues. V lost 2 bases to trimming and J lost 9 bases; unmatched junction nucleotides: 5. This chain's CDR3 is CASSLLAGYAEQFF. The CDR3 nucleotides read TGTGCCAGCAGCTTACTAGCGGGGTATGCTGAGCAGTTCTTC.

This clonotype was observed a handful of times. This rearrangement joins TRBV19 to TRBJ1-1; no reliable D call. Germline V lookup: CDR1 LNHDA, CDR2 SQIVND (reference sequence). Trimming removed 6 bases at V and 0 bases at J, with 11 bases between. This CDR3 spans 14 amino acids. CDR3 region: CASSLHLMNTEAFF. CDR3 DNA sequence: TGTGCCAGTAGCCTACACCTCATGAACACTGAAGCTTTCTTT.

The J gene is TRBJ2-2, the V gene TRBV28; D gene ambiguous. The CDR3 contains 14 residues. Trimming cost V 2 bases and J 6 bases, with 10 bases left between them. Germline V gives CDR1 MDHEN, CDR2 SYDVKM. The CDR3 sequence: CASSLSSSPGELFF. The DNA of the CDR3 is TGTGCCAGCAGTTTAAGTAGTTCGCCCGGGGAGCTGTTTTTT.

The V and J genes are TRBV12-3 or TRBV12-4 and TRBJ2-5; 9 bases align to TRBD2. V trimming: 5 bases; J trimming: 0 bases; junction bases outside the gene matches: 1. The CDR3 has 14 residues. This CDR3 is CASSTSGHQETQYF. CDR3 in DNA: TGTGCCAGCAGTACTAGCGGGCACCAAGAGACCCAGTACTTC.

The rearrangement links TRBV3-1 to TRBJ2-5; 15 bases line up with TRBD2. Germline V CDR1 and CDR2: LGHDT, YNNKEL (reference sequence). This CDR3 is 15 amino acids long. Germline trimming cut 4 bases from V and 9 bases from J; bases unmatched to any gene: 6. The CDR3 nucleotides are TGTGCCAGCAGCCCCTGGACTAGCGGGGGGGGGGCCCAGTACTTC. Encoded protein: CASSPWTSGGGAQYF.

This clonotype was counted between two and nine times. The chain carries TRBV6-5 and TRBJ1-2; TRBD1 aligns across 12 bases. V gave up 4 bases and J gave up 3 bases; unmatched junction bases: 12. Germline V gene sequence: CDR1 MNHEY, CDR2 SVGAGI. This CDR3 has 18 residues. CDR3 amino acids: CASSWTGTGGASDYGYTF. CDR3 DNA sequence: TGTGCCAGCAGTTGGACCGGGACAGGGGGCGCCTCCGACTATGGCTACACCTTC.

This clonotype was counted a few times. V gene TRBV7-6 combines with J gene TRBJ1-3; TRBD1 matches at 7 bases. The length of the CDR3 is 17 residues. V gave up 2 bases and J gave up 4 bases; unmatched junction bases: 11. Germline V gives CDR1 SGHVS, CDR2 FNYEAQ. The CDR3 is CASSLYSGGSDGNTIYF. CDR3 in DNA: TGTGCCAGCAGCTTATATTCAGGGGGGTCGGACGGAAACACCATATATTTT.

The chain links TRBV6-6 to TRBJ1-1; 10 bases map to TRBD1. J lost 4 bases, V lost 6 bases, and 14 bases had no gene match. The germline gives CDR1 MNHNY, CDR2 SVGAGI (reference sequence). CDR3 size: 17 residues. CDR3 region: CASSFPGQGGDGTEAFF. DNA for the CDR3: TGTGCCAGCAGCTTCCCCGGACAGGGGGGGGATGGCACTGAAGCTTTCTTT.

V gene TRBV4-1 combines with J gene TRBJ1-1, with 8 bases matching TRBD1. CDR3 length equals 14 residues. The ends lost 0 bases at V and 6 bases at J; junction bases unmatched: 3. The V gene's germline CDR1 is MGHRA and CDR2 YSYEKL. This CDR3 is CASSQDGRGPEAFF. DNA for the CDR3: TGCGCCAGCAGCCAAGATGGCAGGGGGCCTGAAGCTTTCTTT.

This chain links TRBV4-2 with TRBJ2-2; TRBD2 matches at 13 bases. Per germline, CDR1 LGHNA and CDR2 YNFKEQ. This CDR3 has 21 residues. V shed 2 bases, J shed 0 bases, and the junction held 12 bases outside the gene matches. Written as DNA, the CDR3 is TGTGCCAGCAGCCAAACCGTAGTACTAGCGGGGGGGATGGCGAACACCGGGGAGCTGTTTTTT. This codes for CASSQTVVLAGGMANTGELFF.

This chain connects TRBV28 to TRBJ2-7; the D is unclear. Germline-derived CDR1 and CDR2 are MDHEN and SYDVKM. The CDR3 consists of 15 residues. Trimming shortened V by 6 bases and J by 3 bases, and 18 bases separated the two germline ends. As DNA, the CDR3 is TGTGCCAGCAGCAAACCCGCCCCAGTACTCTACGAGCAGTACTTC. Protein product: CASSKPAPVLYEQYF.

The CDR3: CASSVGGEQFF. CDR3 nucleotides: TGTGCCAGCAGCGTAGGTGGTGAGCAGTTCTTC. V usage is TRBV9 and J usage is TRBJ2-1, with D unresolved. Germline loops: CDR1 SGDLS, CDR2 YYNGEE. Trimming removed 0 bases at V and 9 bases at J, with 4 bases between. This CDR3 is 11 amino acids long. Together with reference TRBV9 and TRBJ2-1, the CDR3 gives the full variable domain: DSGVTQTPKHLITATGQRVTLRCSPRSGDLSVYWYQQSLDQGLQFLIQYYNGEERAKGNILERFSAQQFPDLHSELNLSSLELGDSALYFCASSVGGEQFFGPGTRLTVL.

V gene TRBV7-4 combines with J gene TRBJ2-7; no reliable D call. The CDR3 is made up of 16 amino acids. The V gene lost 5 bases and the J gene lost 2 bases, with 19 bases spanning the gap. Germline CDR1 and CDR2: SGHVT and SQSDAQ. For the CDR3, the DNA is TGTGCCAGCAGCACCGGGCAGAAACACCAAACCTACGAGCAGTACTTC. This codes for CASSTGQKHQTYEQYF.

This clonotype has more than one count but fewer than ten. The rearrangement links TRBV7-8 to TRBJ2-6; TRBD2 agrees at 7 bases. Per the germline V gene, CDR1 is SGHVS and CDR2 is FQNEAQ. CDR3 length: 17 amino acids. Unmatched junction bases numbered 4, after V lost 2 bases and J lost 0 bases. In DNA, the CDR3 is TGTGCCAGCAGCTTATGGGAGGGAAGCTCTGGGGCCAACGTCCTGACTTTC. Translation gives CASSLWEGSSGANVLTF.

This clonotype was detected ten times or more. The rearrangement uses TRBV7-8 and TRBJ1-1; TRBD1 matches 8 bases. V was pared by 3 bases and J by 3 bases, with 6 bases of the junction left unmatched. The CDR3 contains 15 residues. CDR1 SGHVS and CDR2 FQNEAQ come from the germline V gene. The CDR3 loop is CASSFMGQADTEAFF. CDR3 bases: TGTGCCAGCAGCTTTATGGGACAGGCGGACACTGAAGCTTTCTTT.

The rearrangement uses TRBV7-2 and TRBJ1-1; D uncertain. Trimming took 1 base from V and 3 from J, leaving 6 bases between them. The CDR3 consists of 13 residues. CDR1 and CDR2 from the germline V gene are SGHTA and FQGNSA. As DNA, the CDR3 is TGTGCCAGCAGCTTAGGGTCACACACTGAAGCTTTCTTT. Translating gives CASSLGSHTEAFF.

This clonotype was picked up many times. The chain recombines TRBV3-1 with TRBJ2-7, with D unclear. The CDR3 consists of 14 residues. Germline assignment: CDR1 LGHDT and CDR2 YNNKEL (reference sequence). V lost 0 bases to trimming and J lost 7 bases, with 13 bases between them. The CDR3 nucleotides are TGTGCCAGCAGCCAAGAGTACCTTCTTGGTGAGCAGTACTTC. This encodes CASSQEYLLGEQYF.

In this sample, this clonotype turned up many times. The CDR3 spells CASSPALWETQYF. The CDR3 DNA is TGTGCCAGCAGCCCGGCTCTCTGGGAGACCCAGTACTTC. V gene TRBV7-9 combines with J gene TRBJ2-5; no clear D. The CDR3 covers 13 residues. Germline assignment: CDR1 SEHNR and CDR2 FQNEAQ (reference sequence). V was trimmed by 5 bases and J by 5 bases, leaving 12 bases between them.

This clonotype occurred a few times. V usage is TRBV9 and J usage is TRBJ1-2; the D is unclear. V dropped 0 bases and J dropped 6 bases, with 12 bases sitting between them. The CDR3 extends over 14 amino acids. Germline V gene sequence: CDR1 SGDLS, CDR2 YYNGEE. In DNA, the CDR3 is TGTGCCAGCAGCGTAGATATGGGATGGGATGGCTACACCTTC. Protein: CASSVDMGWDGYTF.

A note on this clonotype: This may be a read error: a much more frequent sequence differs by one nucleotide. V usage is TRBV19 and J usage is TRBJ1-2, with D perhaps matching TRBD1 (5 bases). The V end was cut by 7 bases, the J end by 1 base, with 16 bases between. CDR3 length: 15 amino acids. Germline V gene data show CDR1 as LNHDA and CDR2 as SQIVND (reference sequence). DNA for the CDR3: TGTGCCAGTACCAATCCTTCTAGGGGTAACTATGGCTACACCTTC. This sequence encodes CASTNPSRGNYGYTF.

This clonotype was observed a handful of times. The chain employs TRBV20-1 and TRBJ1-2; perhaps TRBD1 as D (5 bases). The CDR3 sequence is 14 residues long. Germline CDR1 and CDR2: DFQATT and SNEGSKA (reference sequence). The V end lost 0 bases, the J end lost 3 bases, and 11 bases lay between the germline ends. This CDR3 reads CSARDDSRYYGYTF. CDR3 nucleotide sequence: TGCAGTGCTAGAGATGACAGCCGGTACTATGGCTACACCTTC.

The chain employs TRBV3-1 and TRBJ2-7, with D uncertain. The germline V and J ends were trimmed by 0 bases and 4 bases, with 7 bases remaining between them. CDR1 is LGHDT and CDR2 is YNNKEL in the germline V gene (reference sequence). The CDR3 has 13 residues. CDR3 sequence: CASSQDGPYEQYF. CDR3 nucleotides: TGTGCCAGCAGCCAAGATGGGCCTTACGAGCAGTACTTC.

This clonotype was observed a single time. The rearrangement uses TRBV12-3 or TRBV12-4 and TRBJ1-2; D unclear. The CDR3 sequence is 13 residues long. Trimming pared 6 bases from V and 9 bases from J, leaving 17 bases between. In DNA form, the CDR3 reads TGTGCCAGCAGCGGCGGGTCTCCCGCCCGCTACACCTTC. Its translation: CASSGGSPARYTF.

This chain uses TRBV19 with TRBJ1-1; D might be TRBD1 (6 bases). The V end was cut by 3 bases, the J end by 4 bases, with 9 bases between. The CDR3 is 13 amino acids. Per germline, CDR1 LNHDA and CDR2 SQIVND (reference sequence). As DNA, the CDR3 is TGTGCCAGTAGTATGAAGACAGGCACTGAAGCTTTCTTT. Protein sequence: CASSMKTGTEAFF.

The chain combines TRBV2 with TRBJ1-1; D remains unclear. CDR1 SNHLY and CDR2 FYNNEI come from the germline V gene. Trimming shortened V by 7 bases and J by 0 bases, and 15 bases separated the two germline ends. This CDR3 is 15 amino acids long. In DNA, the CDR3 is TGTGCCAGCATTACCTGGGAAGGAATGAACACTGAAGCTTTCTTT. Translating it yields CASITWEGMNTEAFF. The full variable domain, in which reference TRBV2 and TRBJ1-1 provide the parts outside the CDR3, is EPEVTQTPSHQVTQMGQEVILRCVPISNHLYFYWYRQILGQKVEFLVSFYNNEISEKSEIFDDQFSVERPDGSNFTLKIRSTKLEDSAMYFCASITWEGMNTEAFFGQGTRLTVV.

The chain employs TRBV11-3 and TRBJ2-1; 9 nucleotides line up with TRBD2. Germline CDR1 is SGHNT and CDR2 is YENEEA. Losses at the gene ends were 3 bases for V and 3 bases for J; bases not matched to a gene: 3. This CDR3 has 15 amino acids. The CDR3 bases are TGTGCCAGCAGCTTGCGGGGGGGCATCTACAATGAGCAGTTCTTC. The encoded protein is CASSLRGGIYNEQFF.

The rearrangement links TRBV28 to TRBJ2-7; TRBD2 is a possible D gene (5 bases). The V end was cut by 6 bases, the J end by 5 bases, with 20 bases between. Germline loops: CDR1 MDHEN, CDR2 SYDVKM. The CDR3 consists of 15 residues. Written as DNA, the CDR3 is TGTGCCAGCAGCACCTCTGAGGCGGGCGCCCACGAGCAGTACTTC. Its protein product is CASSTSEAGAHEQYF.